This entry describes one TCR beta chain. Its antigen is still unknown. Germline and genes here are mouse. The CDR3 extends 1 residue past the end of the read, so its final part is completed from the germline J gene. Assay used: immunoSEQ multiplex PCR; TCRdb lists only in-frame clones, some missing. The table records tens of thousands of clones, nearly 75% of them present only once. With 4 bases clipped from V and 0 bases from J, the junction kept 4 bases outside the gene matches. This CDR3 has 17 residues. Germline CDR1 and CDR2: SGHSA and FRNQAP. The data originate from a study of tissue T cells after allogeneic stem cell transplantation. General study results and limits: Shared clones across patients were few; motif clustering revealed tissue-specific shared signatures.

The V call is TRBV16, the J call TRBJ2-3; 13 nucleotides agree with TRBD2. The TCR was taken from a pool of C57BL/6 mice in good health. Sequenced sample: sorted cells pooled from one or two spleens. This chain's CDR3 is CASSSRDWGGSAETLYF. The covered CDR3 bases are TGTGCAAGCAGCTCCCGGGACTGGGGGGGTAGTGCAGAAACGCTGTAT.